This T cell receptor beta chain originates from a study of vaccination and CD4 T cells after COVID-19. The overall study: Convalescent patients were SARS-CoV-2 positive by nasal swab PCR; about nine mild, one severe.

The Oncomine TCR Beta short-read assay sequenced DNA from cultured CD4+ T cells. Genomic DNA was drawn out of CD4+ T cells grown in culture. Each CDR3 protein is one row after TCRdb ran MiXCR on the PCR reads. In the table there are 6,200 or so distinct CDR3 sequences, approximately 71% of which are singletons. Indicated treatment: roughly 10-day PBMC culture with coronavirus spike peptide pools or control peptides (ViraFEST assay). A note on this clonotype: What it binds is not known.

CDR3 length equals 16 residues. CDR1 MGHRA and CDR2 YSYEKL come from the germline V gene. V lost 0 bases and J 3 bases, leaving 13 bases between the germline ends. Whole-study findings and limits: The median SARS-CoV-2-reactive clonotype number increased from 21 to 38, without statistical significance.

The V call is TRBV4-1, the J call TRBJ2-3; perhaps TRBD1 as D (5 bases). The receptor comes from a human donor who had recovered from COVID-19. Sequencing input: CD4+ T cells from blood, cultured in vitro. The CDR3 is CASSQDPGIRTDTQYF. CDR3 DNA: TGCGCCAGCAGCCAAGATCCAGGGATTCGGACAGATACGCAGTATTTT.